The 30 T cell receptor beta chains below were found in one sample sequenced in a study of T cell clones after liver transplantation. Using immunoSEQ multiplex PCR, the repertoire was profiled, and TCRdb retains in-frame clones only, with some absent. The repertoire holds some 60,000 clones, with about 71% as singletons. This sample comprised CD4+ T cells from blood, obtained at the roughly 16-month timepoint. The receptors were gathered from a human patient who received a liver transplant. These T cells may partly come from the graft donor.

The rearrangement uses TRBV11-2 and TRBJ1-3; D not resolved. CDR3 size: 14 residues. Trimming removed 5 bases at V and 1 base at J, with 9 bases between. From germline, CDR1 is SGHAT and CDR2 FQNNGV. The chain's CDR3 is CASSRPSSGNTIYF. The CDR3 nucleotides are TGTGCCAGCAGCCGACCTAGTTCTGGAAACACCATATATTTT.

The rearrangement uses TRBV19 and TRBJ2-3; D call uncertain. The germline V gene has CDR1 LNHDA and CDR2 SQIVND (reference sequence). V was shortened by 6 bases and J by 5 bases, with 9 bases between the two germline ends. The CDR3 has 12 amino acids. This CDR3 is CASRVSGDTQYF. CDR3 coding DNA: TGTGCCAGTAGAGTGTCGGGAGATACGCAGTATTTT.

The CDR3 region is CASSLQGVREKLFF. The CDR3, as DNA: TGTGCCAGCAGCCTACAGGGGGTTCGTGAAAAACTGTTTTTT. The chain uses TRBV2 and TRBJ1-4; 8 bases agree with TRBD1. Trimming at V came to 6 bases and at J to 7 bases, leaving 7 bases not matched to a gene. Germline V lookup: CDR1 SNHLY, CDR2 FYNNEI. This CDR3 comprises 14 residues. Full variable domain (outside the CDR3, taken from reference TRBV2 and TRBJ1-4): EPEVTQTPSHQVTQMGQEVILRCVPISNHLYFYWYRQILGQKVEFLVSFYNNEISEKSEIFDDQFSVERPDGSNFTLKIRSTKLEDSAMYFCASSLQGVREKLFFGSGTQLSVL.

The chain carries TRBV10-1 and TRBJ2-5; 12 bases are shared with TRBD2. The CDR3 has 15 amino acids. V shed 4 bases and J 2 bases; nucleotides not matched to a gene: 2. The V gene's germline CDR1 is WNHNN and CDR2 SYGVQD (reference sequence). The CDR3 DNA reads TGCGCCAGCAGTGGACTAGCGGGAGCGCAAGAGACCCAGTACTTC. Translation: CASSGLAGAQETQYF.

The chain couples TRBV5-1 to TRBJ1-5; no reliable D call. This CDR3 has 13 residues. Germline CDR1 and CDR2: SGHRS and YFSETQ. V was shortened by 0 bases and J by 7 bases, with 8 bases between the two germline ends. The CDR3 spells CASSLAGRQPQHF. CDR3 sequence (DNA): TGCGCCAGCAGCTTGGCCGGGCGACAGCCCCAGCATTTT.

The chain employs TRBV6-5 and TRBJ1-1; no reliable D call. Germline loops: CDR1 MNHEY, CDR2 SVGAGI. The CDR3 extends over 14 amino acids. Trimming cost V 5 bases and J 6 bases, with 16 bases left between them. Written as DNA, the CDR3 is TGTGCCAGCAGTCCTAGGGTGTCCCCGCCTGAAGCTTTCTTT. It translates to CASSPRVSPPEAFF.

The gene calls are TRBV4-2 and TRBJ1-3; D gene unclear. V lost 4 bases to trimming and J lost 4 bases, with 14 bases between them. CDR1 and CDR2 (germline): LGHNA, YNFKEQ. The CDR3 covers 15 residues. The CDR3 spells CASSPSVTGGNTIYF. DNA of the CDR3: TGTGCCAGCAGCCCCAGCGTGACCGGCGGAAACACCATATATTTT.

CDR3 bases: TGTGCCAGCAGTTCCCCGGGAGGGGGCCAAGAGACCCAGTACTTC. Translated, it gives CASSSPGGGQETQYF. This sequence joins TRBV6-6 and TRBJ2-5, with 8 bases matching TRBD2. Germline loops: CDR1 MNHNY, CDR2 SVGAGI (reference sequence). V lost 4 bases and J lost 1; bases outside the gene matches: 5. The CDR3 is made up of 15 amino acids.

The chain joins TRBV25-1 to TRBJ1-2; D is uncertain. V was clipped by 1 base and J by 6 bases, with 3 bases between them. Germline-derived CDR1 and CDR2 are MGHDK and SYGVNS. The CDR3 runs 11 residues. The CDR3 spells CASSELDGYTF. The CDR3 DNA is TGTGCCAGCAGTGAATTGGATGGCTACACCTTC.

Only a few counts were recorded for this clone. CDR3 sequence: CAWSLRESDTQYF. The CDR3 DNA follows: TGTGCCTGGAGTCTTCGGGAGTCAGATACGCAGTATTTT. This chain uses TRBV30 with TRBJ2-3, with D maybe TRBD2 (6 bases). Germline V CDR1 and CDR2: GTSNPN, SVGIG (reference sequence). The CDR3 contains 13 residues. Trimming took off 2 bases at V and 4 bases at J, with 10 bases between the two ends. Variable domain in full (rest from reference TRBV30 and TRBJ2-3): SQTIHQWPATLVQPVGSPLSLECTVEGTSNPNLYWYRQAAGRGLQLLFYSVGIGQISSEVPQNLSASRPQDRQFILSSKKLLLSDSGFYLCAWSLRESDTQYFGPGTRLTVL.

The sample holds a few counts of this clone. The CDR3 sequence is CASHDSGPSAGEQFF. CDR3 in DNA: TGCGCCAGCCACGATTCCGGGCCTTCAGCGGGTGAGCAGTTCTTC. The V and J genes are TRBV5-1 and TRBJ2-1; possible D gene TRBD2, 6 bases. Trimming pared 7 bases from V and 9 bases from J, leaving 23 bases between. Germline CDR1 and CDR2: SGHRS and YFSETQ. The CDR3 has 15 amino acids.

The chain carries TRBV10-1 and TRBJ2-1; 9 bases line up with TRBD2. CDR1 is WNHNN and CDR2 is SYGVQD in the germline V gene (reference sequence). This CDR3 region has 18 residues. The ends lost 4 bases at V and 0 bases at J; junction bases unmatched: 10. The CDR3 is CASSGLAECLSSYNEQFF. CDR3 in DNA: TGCGCCAGCAGTGGACTAGCGGAATGCCTAAGCTCCTACAATGAGCAGTTCTTC.

V usage is TRBV15 and J usage is TRBJ1-1; TRBD1 is a possible D gene (5 bases). Looked up from germline, CDR1 is LNHNV and CDR2 is YYDKDF (reference sequence). Trimming took 8 bases from V and 10 from J, leaving 8 bases between them. The CDR3 runs to 9 residues. CDR3 sequence reads: CATEQAAFF. The CDR3 DNA reads as TGTGCCACCGAACAGGCAGCTTTCTTT. Supplemented by reference TRBV15 and TRBJ1-1, the full variable domain reads DAMVIQNPRYQVTQFGKPVTLSCSQTLNHNVMYWYQQKSSQAPKLLFHYYDKDFNNEADTPDNFQSRRPNTSFCFLDIRSPGLGDTAMYLCATEQAAFFGQGTRLTVV.

The V gene is TRBV2, the J gene TRBJ2-1; D is possibly TRBD2 (6 bases). The CDR3 extends over 19 amino acids. Germline V CDR1 and CDR2: SNHLY, FYNNEI. Trimming left V 2 bases short and J 7 bases short, with 27 bases between. The CDR3 is CASSEQQSTSYFVVNEQFF. CDR3 nucleotide sequence: TGTGCCAGCAGTGAACAACAGTCGACTAGTTATTTCGTAGTTAATGAGCAGTTCTTC.

This chain joins TRBV7-2 and TRBJ2-5; no clear D. V dropped 2 bases and J dropped 3 bases, with 10 bases sitting between them. Looked up from germline, CDR1 is SGHTA and CDR2 is FQGNSA. The CDR3 contains 14 residues. In DNA form, the CDR3 reads TGTGCCAGCAGCTTATCTTACTCAGAAGAGACCCAGTACTTC. Translation: CASSLSYSEETQYF. The variable domain in full, completed from reference TRBV7-2 and TRBJ2-5, reads GAGVSQSPSNKVTEKGKDVELRCDPISGHTALYWYRQSLGQGLEFLIYFQGNSAPDKSGLPSDRFSAERTGGSVSTLTIQRTQQEDSAVYLCASSLSYSEETQYFGPGTRLLVL.

This clone was seen a handful of times. The chain is built from TRBV21-1 and TRBJ2-3; the table's D gene call, TRBD1, was not cross checked with the DNA. TRBV21-1 is reported as a pseudogene. The CDR3 consists of 17 residues. The CDR3 reads CASSKEDKNTVTDTQYF. As DNA, the CDR3 is TGTGCCAGCAGCAAAGAGGACAAGAACACCGTCACAGATACGCAGTATTTT.

V usage is TRBV28 and J usage is TRBJ2-1; unclear D gene. Germline V lookup: CDR1 MDHEN, CDR2 SYDVKM. This CDR3 is 15 amino acids long. Deletions cut 8 bases from V and 4 bases from J, with 18 bases between. CDR3 coding DNA: TGTGCCAGCTACGGCTCTGCATTTCAATACAATGAGCAGTTCTTC. As protein: CASYGSAFQYNEQFF.

The V and J genes are TRBV27 and TRBJ2-7; TRBD2 matches at 12 bases. The germline CDR1 and CDR2 sequences are MNHEY and SMNVEV (reference sequence). Trimming removed 6 bases from V and 4 bases from J; junction bases left unmatched: 10. This CDR3 has 16 amino acids. Here the CDR3 DNA reads TGTGCCAGCAGAGGTTTTAAGACTAGCGGGGGTTACGAGCAGTACTTC. Protein product: CASRGFKTSGGYEQYF.

The chain combines TRBV2 with TRBJ2-7; 8 bases are shared with TRBD2. CDR3 length: 13 residues. Germline trimming cut 3 bases from V and 6 bases from J; bases unmatched to any gene: 4. CDR1 is SNHLY and CDR2 is FYNNEI in the germline V gene. CDR3 coding DNA: TGTGCCAGCAGTGAGCTTCGGGGGGGCGAGCAGTACTTC. Translating gives CASSELRGGEQYF.

The CDR3 bases are TGTGCCATCAGCTACAGGGGCGACTATGGCTACACCTTC. Protein: CAISYRGDYGYTF. The J gene is TRBJ1-2, the V gene TRBV10-3, with 7 bases aligning to TRBD1. The CDR3 runs 13 residues. CDR1 is ENHRY and CDR2 is SYGVKD in the germline V gene. V trimming: 6 bases; J trimming: 3 bases; junction bases outside the gene matches: 4.

This clone came up a few times. This rearrangement joins TRBV19 to TRBJ1-2; weak D call: TRBD1 (6 bases). The CDR3 covers 11 residues. V was shortened by 5 bases and J by 5 bases, with 6 bases between the two germline ends. Germline values: CDR1 LNHDA, CDR2 SQIVND (reference sequence). CDR3 loop: CASSGTYGYTF. In nucleotides, the CDR3 is TGTGCCAGTAGTGGGACATATGGCTACACCTTC.

This clone is categorized as medium-sized. This chain connects TRBV5-1 to TRBJ2-5; 8 nucleotides align to TRBD2. Per germline, CDR1 SGHRS and CDR2 YFSETQ. The V and J ends lost 3 bases and 2 bases, in that order; junction bases with no gene match: 9. The CDR3 contains 16 residues. CDR3 DNA sequence: TGCGCCAGCAGCTCGGGAGGTAGCGGGACTCAAGAGACCCAGTACTTC. It codes for CASSSGGSGTQETQYF.

The CDR3 nucleotides read TGCGCCAGCAGCACCGGGGGGTCCGGGGAAAAACTGTTTTTT. This gives the protein CASSTGGSGEKLFF. The chain is built from TRBV5-1 and TRBJ1-4, with a tentative D call TRBD1 (5 bases). Trimming stripped 4 bases from V and 8 bases from J, with 15 bases between. The CDR3 has 14 amino acids. Germline V gives CDR1 SGHRS, CDR2 YFSETQ.

The chain carries TRBV29-1 and TRBJ1-4; the match to TRBD1 covers 8 bases. The length of the CDR3 is 13 residues. The V gene's germline CDR1 is SQVTM and CDR2 ANQGSEA. Germline trimming cut 6 bases from V and 5 bases from J; bases unmatched to any gene: 5. CDR3 loop: CSVLWTGNEKLFF. Here the CDR3 DNA reads TGCAGCGTGTTATGGACAGGGAATGAAAAACTGTTTTTT.

The chain has TRBV2 and TRBJ1-1; maybe TRBD1 (5 bases). This CDR3 has 15 residues. V gave up 6 bases and J gave up 0 bases, with 14 bases separating them. CDR1 is SNHLY, CDR2 FYNNEI, per germline. The DNA for the CDR3 is TGTGCCAGCAGCCTCAGGGATAGGATGAACACTGAAGCTTTCTTT. Its protein product is CASSLRDRMNTEAFF.

The chain employs TRBV28 and TRBJ1-1, with D possibly being TRBD1 (6 bases). The CDR3 is 19 residues long. Deletions cut 4 bases from V and 3 bases from J, with 27 bases between. Per the germline V gene, CDR1 is MDHEN and CDR2 is SYDVKM. Here the CDR3 reads CASSSDLGHEGSSYTEAFF. CDR3 sequence (DNA): TGTGCCAGCAGTTCAGATCTGGGACATGAGGGGTCTTCGTACACTGAAGCTTTCTTT.

There are a few counts of this clone. The gene calls are TRBV6-5 and TRBJ1-2; D gene unclear. The CDR3 covers 11 residues. V was clipped by 6 bases and J by 4 bases, with 6 bases between them. Per germline, CDR1 MNHEY and CDR2 SVGAGI. CDR3 sequence (DNA): TGTGCCAGCAGAGCTATCTATGGCTACACCTTC. This translates into CASRAIYGYTF.

This rearrangement joins TRBV2 to TRBJ1-1; D is perhaps TRBD1 (6 bases). Between the trimmed V and J ends, which lost 7 bases and 6 bases, there was a span of 12 bases. The CDR3 loop spans 12 amino acids. Germline CDR1 and CDR2: SNHLY and FYNNEI. The CDR3 spells CASTREGAEAFF. The CDR3 coding sequence is TGTGCCAGCACCAGAGAGGGGGCTGAAGCTTTCTTT.

CDR3 in DNA: TGTGCCAGCAGTGTAGGGACTGAACATCAGCCCCAGCATTTT. Residues: CASSVGTEHQPQHF. The J gene is TRBJ1-5, the V gene TRBV28, with D tentatively TRBD1 (5 bases). CDR3 length: 14 amino acids. Germline CDR1 reads MDHEN; CDR2 reads SYDVKM. Between the trimmed V and J ends, which lost 5 bases and 5 bases, there was a span of 13 bases.

V gene TRBV10-3 combines with J gene TRBJ1-1, with TRBD1 matching 9 bases. Unmatched junction bases numbered 7, after V lost 10 bases and J lost 1 base. The CDR3 covers 14 residues. Per germline, CDR1 ENHRY and CDR2 SYGVKD. The CDR3 DNA follows: TGTGCCACCTACAGGGGGCAGGAGAACACTGAAGCTTTCTTT. It is translated as CATYRGQENTEAFF.